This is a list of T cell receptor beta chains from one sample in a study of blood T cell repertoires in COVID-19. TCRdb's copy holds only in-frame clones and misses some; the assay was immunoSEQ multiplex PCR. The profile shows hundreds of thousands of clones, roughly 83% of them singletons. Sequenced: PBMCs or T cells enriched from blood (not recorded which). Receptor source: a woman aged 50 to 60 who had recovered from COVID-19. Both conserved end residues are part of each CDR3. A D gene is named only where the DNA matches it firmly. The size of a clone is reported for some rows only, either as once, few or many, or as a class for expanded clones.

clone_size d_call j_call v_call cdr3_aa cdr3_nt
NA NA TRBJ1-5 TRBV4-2 CASSLRLYQPQHF TGTGCCAGCAGCCTTCGTCTGTATCAGCCCCAGCATTTT
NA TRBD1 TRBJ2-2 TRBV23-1 CASSQSRKNRGSNTGELFF TGCGCCAGCAGTCAATCCAGAAAAAACAGGGGCAGTAACACCGGGGAGCTGTTTTTT
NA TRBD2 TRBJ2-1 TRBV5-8 CASSKGLAVGGDEQFF TGTGCCAGCAGCAAAGGACTAGCGGTGGGTGGGGATGAGCAGTTCTTC
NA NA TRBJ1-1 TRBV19 CASRTTGFGNTEAFF TGTGCCAGTAGGACTACAGGGTTCGGGAACACTGAAGCTTTCTTT
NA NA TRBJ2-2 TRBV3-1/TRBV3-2 CASSQVSTATGELFF TGTGCCAGCAGCCAAGTATCGACTGCGACCGGGGAGCTGTTTTTT
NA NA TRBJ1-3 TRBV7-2 CASALGAGGNTIYF TGTGCCAGCGCCCTGGGGGCAGGAGGAAACACCATATATTTT
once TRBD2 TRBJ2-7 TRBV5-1 CASSLEAGGRRGAYEQYF TGCGCCAGCAGCTTGGAAGCGGGAGGGAGGCGGGGAGCCTACGAGCAGTACTTC
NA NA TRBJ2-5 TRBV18 CASSPRTGEPQETQYF TGTGCCAGCTCACCACGTACGGGGGAACCACAAGAGACCCAGTACTTC
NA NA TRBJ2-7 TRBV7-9 CASSLNRAYEQYF TGTGCCAGCAGCTTAAACAGGGCCTACGAGCAGTACTTC
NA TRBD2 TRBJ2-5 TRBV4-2 CASSQVSWTSSGETQYF TGTGCCAGCAGCCAAGTTTCCTGGACTAGCTCCGGAGAGACCCAGTACTTC
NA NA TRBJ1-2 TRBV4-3 CASSQDTAGRGYTF TGCGCCAGCAGCCAAGACACAGCGGGGAGGGGCTACACCTTC